This T cell receptor (beta chain) was documented in a study of blood T cells in healthy people across ages. This clonotype has a handful of counts. V shed 8 bases, J shed 14 bases, and the junction held 15 bases outside the gene matches. The CDR3 has 13 residues. Germline V gene lookup returns CDR1 ENHRY and CDR2 SYGVKD. Alongside a J-beta primer mix, a sample-barcoded 5' primer served in a second PCR lasting about 6 to 12 cycles. MiXCR was run by TCRdb on the 5' RACE reads, yielding one entry per CDR3 protein. Seen here are about 580,000 distinct CDR3 sequences, around half observed once, and the top ten hold about 22%.

The clonotype comes from an elderly man in good health. Input material: blood. V gene TRBV10-3 combines with J gene TRBJ2-1; 7 positions agree with TRBD2. The CDR3 DNA follows: TGTGCCATCCAGCGGACTGGGGGGGAGACTGAGTTCTTC. Amino acid sequence: CAIQRTGGETEFF.